Given below is one TCR beta chain in context. The antigen remains undetermined. The data originate from a study of T cell responses to AZD1222 COVID-19 vaccine. Broader study findings: Elevations in Spike-specific TCR breadth and depth followed administration of two AZD1222 doses. Unmutated variant regions are reportedly the target of nearly half of TCRs that are spike-specific. Donors were chiefly white British, with a greater number of females, and clonal diversity was perhaps underestimated.

The CDR3 has 16 residues. After removal of 0 bases from V and 6 bases from J, the junction contained 7 bases not matched to a gene. Looked up from germline, CDR1 is LGHNA and CDR2 is YNFKEQ. Profiled with immunoSEQ multiplex PCR; TCRdb holds only in-frame clones, not every one. The sample yields around 150,000 clones, 80% to 95% seen once. This sequence originates from an adult who received the AZD1222 COVID-19 vaccine. This chain joins TRBV4-2 and TRBJ2-7; TRBD2 aligns across 11 bases. Sequenced material: peripheral blood, taken 28 days after the second AZD1222 dose. The CDR3 reads CASSQEATSGGFEQYF. In nucleotides, the CDR3 is TGTGCCAGCAGCCAAGAGGCCACTAGCGGGGGTTTCGAGCAGTACTTC.